Shown below are 23 T cell receptor beta chains from a single sample sequenced in a study of cytomegalovirus exposure and HLA in healthy donors. Sequencing was performed with immunoSEQ multiplex PCR; in TCRdb, only in-frame clones are kept and a portion is missing. The sample carries approximately 97,000 clones, roughly 95% recorded once. Sequencing was carried out using PBMCs. The source of these receptors is a woman younger than 30 in good health and CMV-seronegative.

This chain connects TRBV2 to TRBJ2-1; TRBD1 agrees at 10 bases. The CDR3 is 18 residues long. V gave up 2 bases and J gave up 0 bases; unmatched junction bases: 7. The germline gives CDR1 SNHLY, CDR2 FYNNEI. The CDR3: CASSERQGALISYNEQFF. CDR3 sequence (DNA): TGTGCCAGCAGTGAAAGACAGGGGGCCTTAATCTCCTACAATGAGCAGTTCTTC.

This chain links TRBV5-4 with TRBJ2-3, with TRBD2 matching 12 bases. This CDR3 contains 16 residues. CDR1 and CDR2 (germline): SGHNT, YYREEE (reference sequence). The ends lost 0 bases at V and 5 bases at J; junction bases unmatched: 4. The CDR3 is CASSLDWGLAGDTQYF. CDR3 bases: TGTGCCAGCAGCTTGGATTGGGGACTAGCGGGAGATACGCAGTATTTT.

The V gene is TRBV2, the J gene TRBJ2-3; TRBD2 matches 15 bases. V was clipped by 8 bases and J by 1 base; unmatched bases: 19. CDR1 SNHLY and CDR2 FYNNEI come from the germline V gene. The CDR3 totals 21 residues. The CDR3: CASGGERGLAGGLWRTDTQYF. Written as DNA, the CDR3 is TGTGCCAGCGGTGGGGAGAGAGGACTAGCGGGGGGGCTCTGGCGCACAGATACGCAGTATTTT.

The chain uses TRBV7-6 and TRBJ2-2, with D maybe TRBD2 (7 bases). Germline loops: CDR1 SGHVS, CDR2 FNYEAQ. Deletions cut 0 bases from V and 10 bases from J, with 12 bases between. The CDR3 extends over 14 amino acids. Here the CDR3 DNA reads TGTGCCAGCAGCTTAGCGGGGGGGCCCGTGGAGCTGTTTTTT. Residues: CASSLAGGPVELFF.

This clone was counted once. V and J are TRBV9 and TRBJ2-7, with TRBD2 as a possible D gene (5 bases). CDR3 size: 13 residues. Trimming pared 0 bases from V and 7 bases from J, leaving 11 bases between. Germline CDR1 is SGDLS and CDR2 is YYNGEE. In DNA, the CDR3 is TGTGCCAGCAGCGTAGCTTTGTCGGGGGAGCAGTACTTC. Its protein product is CASSVALSGEQYF.

This clone was found once. The chain links TRBV10-3 to TRBJ2-1; 12 bases are a match to TRBD2. The CDR3 consists of 15 residues. V lost 10 bases, J lost 9 bases, and 13 bases stayed unmatched. Germline V gene sequence: CDR1 ENHRY, CDR2 SYGVKD. The CDR3 is CATTRLAGADGEQFF. The CDR3 DNA is TGTGCCACGACACGACTAGCGGGAGCGGACGGTGAGCAGTTCTTC.

The chain recombines TRBV2 with TRBJ1-1, with D perhaps matching TRBD1 (5 bases). Germline V gene data show CDR1 as SNHLY and CDR2 as FYNNEI. The CDR3 covers 13 residues. The CDR3 is CARYRGGNTEAFF. CDR3 DNA: TGTGCTAGATACCGCGGGGGTAACACTGAAGCTTTCTTT.

The chain uses TRBV5-1 and TRBJ2-5, with 10 bases fitting TRBD2. CDR1 SGHRS and CDR2 YFSETQ come from the germline V gene. V trimming: 0 bases; J trimming: 1 base; junction bases outside the gene matches: 9. The CDR3 totals 18 residues. The CDR3 spells CASSLASGSGGAQETQYF. CDR3 coding DNA: TGCGCCAGCAGCTTGGCATCTGGCAGCGGGGGGGCCCAAGAGACCCAGTACTTC.

CDR3 DNA: TGTGCCAGCAGCCAAGTTTTGCGTTGGAACACTGAAGCTTTCTTT. It specifies CASSQVLRWNTEAFF. The V gene is TRBV14, the J gene TRBJ1-1, with no clear D. CDR1 SGHDN and CDR2 FVKESK come from the germline V gene. This CDR3 contains 15 residues. V lost 1 base and J lost 1, with 10 bases in between. The full variable domain, its missing parts supplied by reference TRBV14 and TRBJ1-1, is EAGVTQFPSHSVIEKGQTVTLRCDPISGHDNLYWYRRVMGKEIKFLLHFVKESKQDESGMPNNRFLAERTGGTYSTLKVQPAELEDSGVYFCASSQVLRWNTEAFFGQGTRLTVV.

This chain joins TRBV10-3 and TRBJ1-5; a weak D match, TRBD1 (6 bases). The ends were cut back, 8 bases at V and 2 bases at J, with 13 bases in the middle. Germline CDR1 reads ENHRY; CDR2 reads SYGVKD. The CDR3 is 14 residues long. CDR3 in amino acids: CAISSGEGNQPQHF. The CDR3 coding sequence is TGTGCCATCTCCTCAGGGGAAGGCAATCAGCCCCAGCATTTT.

The CDR3 nucleotides are TGTGCCAGCAGCCACCGGGACAGGGGATCCGGAGAGACCCAGTACTTC. It codes for CASSHRDRGSGETQYF. V gene TRBV7-9 combines with J gene TRBJ2-5; the match to TRBD1 covers 10 bases. The V gene end was trimmed by 5 bases and the J gene end by 4 bases; junction bases not matched to a gene: 10. The CDR3 loop spans 16 amino acids. Germline assignment: CDR1 SEHNR and CDR2 FQNEAQ (reference sequence).

The table lists this clone with a count of one. V is TRBV6-5 and J is TRBJ2-1, with 12 nucleotides matching TRBD1. CDR1 MNHEY and CDR2 SVGAGI come from the germline V gene. Trimming removed 2 bases from V and 8 bases from J; junction bases left unmatched: 7. The CDR3 consists of 16 residues. CDR3 nucleotides: TGTGCCAGCAGTTACCAATCCGGGACAGGGGGCGATGAGCAGTTCTTC. The encoded protein is CASSYQSGTGGDEQFF.

The chain has TRBV7-2 and TRBJ2-7; 7 bases match TRBD2. Germline lookup yields CDR1 SGHTA and CDR2 FQGNSA. Trimming took 2 bases from V and 6 from J; bases not matched to a gene: 4. The length of the CDR3 is 13 residues. The CDR3 bases are TGTGCCAGCAGCTTACACATAGCGGGCGAGCAGTACTTC. It is translated as CASSLHIAGEQYF.

This chain uses TRBV15 with TRBJ2-7; D unclear. The CDR3 runs 13 residues. Germline CDR1 is LNHNV and CDR2 is YYDKDF (reference sequence). Trimming removed 11 bases at V and 3 bases at J, with 17 bases between. In DNA, the CDR3 is TGTGCCCCGAGAAGGTTGGGCTTCTACGAGCAGTACTTC. Translated, it gives CAPRRLGFYEQYF. Looking up the rest from reference TRBV15 and TRBJ2-7 gives the full variable domain: DAMVIQNPRYQVTQFGKPVTLSCSQTLNHNVMYWYQQKSSQAPKLLFHYYDKDFNNEADTPDNFQSRRPNTSFCFLDIRSPGLGDTAMYLCAPRRLGFYEQYFGPGTRLTVT.

The chain is built from TRBV18 and TRBJ2-3; TRBD1 might be the D (5 bases). Trimming removed 3 bases at V and 4 bases at J, with 17 bases between. This CDR3 comprises 16 residues. The germline CDR1 and CDR2 sequences are KGHSH and LQKENI. The CDR3 DNA sequence: TGTGCCAGCTCACCCGGTGATGGGGCCACTTCAGATACGCAGTATTTT. Its translation: CASSPGDGATSDTQYF.

V and J are TRBV14 and TRBJ1-1; D may be TRBD1 (6 bases). Germline values: CDR1 SGHDN, CDR2 FVKESK. The CDR3 runs to 15 residues. Trimming shortened V by 6 bases and J by 1 base, and 15 bases separated the two germline ends. The chain's CDR3 is CASSAGASRNTEAFF. In DNA form, the CDR3 reads TGTGCCAGCAGTGCAGGGGCGAGTCGGAACACTGAAGCTTTCTTT.

The J gene is TRBJ1-5, the V gene TRBV19, with 10 bases fitting TRBD1. This CDR3 has 17 amino acids. Losses at the gene ends were 3 bases for V and 1 base for J; bases not matched to a gene: 6. CDR1 is LNHDA and CDR2 is SQIVND in the germline V gene (reference sequence). CDR3 amino acids: CASSIRDRGGSNQPQHF. CDR3 in DNA: TGTGCCAGTAGTATCCGGGACAGGGGCGGAAGCAATCAGCCCCAGCATTTT.

Written as DNA, the CDR3 is TGTGCCAGTAGTATACAGGGGGGCGGACAGCCCCAGCATTTT. As protein: CASSIQGGGQPQHF. V usage is TRBV19 and J usage is TRBJ1-5; 7 bases are a match to TRBD1. From germline, CDR1 is LNHDA and CDR2 SQIVND (reference sequence). This CDR3 has 14 amino acids. V lost 2 bases and J lost 7; bases outside the gene matches: 5. The variable domain in full, with the rest retrieved from reference TRBV19 and TRBJ1-5, is DGGITQSPKYLFRKEGQNVTLSCEQNLNHDAMYWYRQDPGQGLRLIYYSQIVNDFQKGDIAEGYSVSREKKESFPLTVTSAQKNPTAFYLCASSIQGGGQPQHFGDGTRLSIL.

The gene calls are TRBV14 and TRBJ2-3; D is possibly TRBD2 (5 bases). CDR1 and CDR2 from the germline V gene are SGHDN and FVKESK. This CDR3 contains 17 residues. The V end was cut by 0 bases, the J end by 5 bases, with 18 bases between. The DNA of the CDR3 is TGTGCCAGCAGCCAAGATTACATGGGAGCTAGTTTAGATACGCAGTATTTT. It encodes CASSQDYMGASLDTQYF. The entire variable domain, with the rest obtained from reference TRBV14 and TRBJ2-3, is as follows: EAGVTQFPSHSVIEKGQTVTLRCDPISGHDNLYWYRRVMGKEIKFLLHFVKESKQDESGMPNNRFLAERTGGTYSTLKVQPAELEDSGVYFCASSQDYMGASLDTQYFGPGTRLTVL.

This clone has just one count. The chain joins TRBV7-8 to TRBJ1-5, with D possibly matching TRBD1 (6 bases). The CDR3 consists of 17 residues. The V gene's germline CDR1 is SGHVS and CDR2 FQNEAQ. The V end lost 2 bases, the J end lost 3 bases, and 17 bases lay between the germline ends. The CDR3 region has the DNA TGTGCCAGCAGCTTAAAGGCAGGGGCCACATCCAATCAGCCCCAGCATTTT. Its translation is CASSLKAGATSNQPQHF. Full variable domain (outside the CDR3, taken from reference TRBV7-8 and TRBJ1-5): GAGVSQSPRYKVAKRGQDVALRCDPISGHVSLFWYQQALGQGPEFLTYFQNEAQLDKSGLPSDRFFAERPEGSVSTLKIQRTQQEDSAVYLCASSLKAGATSNQPQHFGDGTRLSIL.

J is TRBJ1-3 and V is TRBV28; D is ambiguous. Trimming pared 7 bases from V and 1 base from J, leaving 11 bases between. The length of the CDR3 is 14 residues. The germline gives CDR1 MDHEN, CDR2 SYDVKM. The CDR3 loop reads CASTAEGSGNTIYF. CDR3 sequence (DNA): TGTGCCAGCACCGCAGAGGGTTCTGGAAACACCATATATTTT.

The chain links TRBV7-2 to TRBJ2-7; 7 nucleotides align to TRBD2. Germline CDR1 SGHTA, CDR2 FQGNSA. The CDR3 totals 17 residues. J gave up 2 bases and V 4 bases, and 14 bases lay outside the gene matches. The CDR3 DNA is TGTGCCAGCAGCTATAGGCGCCTAGCGGACCCGGCCTACGAGCAGTACTTC. It translates to CASSYRRLADPAYEQYF. Drawing the rest from reference TRBV7-2 and TRBJ2-7, the complete variable domain is GAGVSQSPSNKVTEKGKDVELRCDPISGHTALYWYRQSLGQGLEFLIYFQGNSAPDKSGLPSDRFSAERTGGSVSTLTIQRTQQEDSAVYLCASSYRRLADPAYEQYFGPGTRLTVT.

CDR3 nucleotide sequence: TGCGCCAGCAGCCAAGATCGTAAAGAGACCCAGTACTTC. Protein: CASSQDRKETQYF. V usage is TRBV4-3 and J usage is TRBJ2-5, with no clear D. This CDR3 is built from 13 residues. Trimming removed 0 bases at V and 3 bases at J, with 5 bases between. Per the germline V gene, CDR1 is LGHNA and CDR2 is YSLEER.